This T cell receptor beta chain was sequenced during a study of CD8+ T cells in alopecia areata. Study at large: Patients in the study were on tofacitinib for 6 to 18 months, then off it for 6 months. Severity was scored as percentage of affected scalp area in treated patients. Study-level findings and limits: Lesional scalp, notably in alopecia totalis/universalis, had clonality above that of normal scalp. Tofacitinib significantly lowered scalp clonality and expanded CD8+ clones among the top 100.

Treatment given: oral pan-JAK inhibitor, 5-10 mg twice daily. cDNA serving as the sequencing template came from extracted, reverse transcribed RNA. Here immunoSEQ multiplex PCR was the method, and the copy in TCRdb shows in-frame clones only, minus some. The sample yields about 210,000 clones, around 65% seen once. This clone has a handful of counts. The antigen is undetermined. The length of the CDR3 is 14 residues. V gave up 0 bases and J gave up 6 bases; unmatched junction bases: 4. In germline, CDR1 is SEHNR, CDR2 FQNEAQ (reference sequence). The J gene is TRBJ1-2, the V gene TRBV7-9; 7 bases line up with TRBD1. Specimen: CD4+ T cells sorted from blood, collected at week 4, from a patient treated with tofacitinib. The TCR comes from a human donor with alopecia areata. The CDR3, as DNA: TGTGCCAGCAGCTTAGCCGACAGGGTAAATGGCTACACCTTC. Amino acids: CASSLADRVNGYTF.